This T cell receptor (beta chain) was recovered during a study of blood T cells in healthy people across ages. A second roughly 6 to 11 cycle PCR used barcoded and J-beta primers. Each cDNA molecule was tagged by a template-switch adaptor that had 12 random nucleotides. TCRdb reprocessed the 5' RACE reads via MiXCR and lists one record per CDR3 protein. The sample yields 700,000 to 900,000 distinct CDR3 sequences, roughly 53% seen once. The germline V gene has CDR1 MNHEY and CDR2 SMNVEV (reference sequence). Deletions cut 2 bases from V and 2 bases from J, with 12 bases between. The CDR3 is made up of 15 amino acids.

The TCR was taken from a man older than 75 in good health. The chain joins TRBV27 to TRBJ2-5, with D unresolved. The sequenced material came from blood. The CDR3 coding sequence is TGTGCCAGCAGTTTAGGGGTCCGGTCGCAAGAGACCCAGTACTTC. Its protein product is CASSLGVRSQETQYF.